The 12 T cell receptor beta chains below all came from one sample that was sequenced in a study of response to subunit inactivated influenza vaccine (dated by TCRdb to about 2018). The library relied on RT-PCR. The run used an Illumina HiSeq 2500. TCRdb's own reprocessing of the public reads used fastp at Q25 and MiXCR and kept productive beta chains. Rows merge per CDR3 protein into single entries with the most common DNA and genes. Recorded for this sample are under 750,000 distinct CDR3 sequences; approximately 12% of them occurred a single time. The ten top clones hold about a tenth of the sample. The source material was PBMCs from blood, sampled on the day of vaccination. Receptors were obtained from a man aged 45-60 years who received an inactivated influenza vaccine. Donor details come from another sample of the same person, matched by shared clones.

The chain employs TRBV6-1 and TRBJ2-7, with 9 nucleotides matching TRBD1. Per germline, CDR1 MNHNS and CDR2 SASEGT. The CDR3 length is 14 residues. V dropped 6 bases and J dropped 3; count of bases not matched to a gene: 6. The DNA of the CDR3 is TGTGCCAGCAGAGGATTGGACAGGGGCTACGAGCAGTACTTC. Amino acid sequence: CASRGLDRGYEQYF.

This clonotype was observed a handful of times. The genes are TRBV20-1 and TRBJ1-1; no reliable D call. The CDR3 has 15 residues. The germline CDR1 and CDR2 sequences are DFQATT and SNEGSKA (reference sequence). Trimming removed 0 bases at V and 6 bases at J, with 17 bases between. The CDR3 sequence: CSARDSSGGVPEAFF. The CDR3 DNA is TGCAGTGCTAGAGATTCATCCGGTGGGGTCCCTGAAGCTTTCTTT.

DNA of the CDR3: TGCGCCAGCAGCCACCCAGGGGTCAAGAATTCACCCCTCCACTTT. Protein product: CASSHPGVKNSPLHF. The chain links TRBV4-1 to TRBJ1-6, with D possibly TRBD1 on 6 matching bases. The V gene's germline CDR1 is MGHRA and CDR2 YSYEKL. The CDR3 consists of 15 residues. V shed 3 bases and J shed 7 bases, with 13 bases lying between them.

J is TRBJ1-5 and V is TRBV20-1; D remains ambiguous. Trimming pared 4 bases from V and 5 bases from J, leaving 21 bases between. The length of the CDR3 is 16 residues. Germline V gene lookup returns CDR1 DFQATT and CDR2 SNEGSKA (reference sequence). The CDR3 bases are TGCAGTGCTACCCCCCTGGGTTCCGGCGGGCATCAGCCCCAGCATTTT. Translated: CSATPLGSGGHQPQHF.

This clonotype was recorded a few times. The V call is TRBV5-1, the J call TRBJ2-5; 8 bases are shared with TRBD2. This CDR3 spans 18 amino acids. V trimming: 0 bases; J trimming: 4 bases; junction bases outside the gene matches: 14. Germline CDR1 is SGHRS and CDR2 is YFSETQ. The CDR3: CASSLVPPAGAGGETQYF. CDR3 nucleotide sequence: TGCGCCAGCAGCTTGGTCCCCCCAGCGGGGGCCGGGGGAGAGACCCAGTACTTC. The entire variable domain, with the rest obtained from reference TRBV5-1 and TRBJ2-5, is as follows: KAGVTQTPRYLIKTRGQQVTLSCSPISGHRSVSWYQQTPGQGLQFLFEYFSETQRNKGNFPGRFSGRQFSNSRSEMNVSTLELGDSALYLCASSLVPPAGAGGETQYFGPGTRLLVL.

The sample holds a few counts of this clonotype. This sequence joins TRBV27 and TRBJ2-5; either TRBD1 or TRBD2 may fit D (5 bases each). The ends were cut back, 3 bases at V and 2 bases at J, with 13 bases in the middle. Germline loops: CDR1 MNHEY, CDR2 SMNVEV (reference sequence). The CDR3 runs to 15 residues. CDR3 sequence reads: CASSFLGDLQETQYF. CDR3 bases: TGTGCCAGCAGTTTCTTGGGGGACCTACAAGAGACCCAGTACTTC.

The chain couples TRBV12-3 or TRBV12-4 to TRBJ2-7, with 7 positions matching TRBD2. This CDR3 is 15 amino acids long. V trimming: 5 bases; J trimming: 2 bases; junction bases outside the gene matches: 9. Written as DNA, the CDR3 is TGTGCCAGCAGTCAACCGGGACTACTCCCCTACGAGCAGTACTTC. Residues: CASSQPGLLPYEQYF.

This clonotype has at least ten counts. The rearrangement joins TRBV18 to TRBJ2-7; TRBD1 matches at 9 bases. The CDR3 consists of 15 residues. The V and J ends lost 4 bases and 0 bases, in that order; junction bases with no gene match: 4. The V gene's germline CDR1 is KGHSH and CDR2 LQKENI. CDR3 coding DNA: TGTGCCAGCTCACACCGGGACAGGGTCTCCTACGAGCAGTACTTC. Translated, it gives CASSHRDRVSYEQYF.

The gene calls are TRBV5-1 and TRBJ2-3, with a possible D match to TRBD1 (5 bases). Looked up from germline, CDR1 is SGHRS and CDR2 is YFSETQ. V was cut by 1 base and J by 4 bases, with 13 bases left in between. The CDR3 loop spans 15 amino acids. CDR3 DNA sequence: TGCGCCAGCAGCTTGATGGTGGGGCAGGCAGATACGCAGTATTTT. Protein: CASSLMVGQADTQYF. The full variable domain, in which reference TRBV5-1 and TRBJ2-3 provide the parts outside the CDR3, is KAGVTQTPRYLIKTRGQQVTLSCSPISGHRSVSWYQQTPGQGLQFLFEYFSETQRNKGNFPGRFSGRQFSNSRSEMNVSTLELGDSALYLCASSLMVGQADTQYFGPGTRLTVL.

This clonotype was counted many times. This sequence joins TRBV10-3 and TRBJ2-2; either TRBD1 or TRBD2 may fit D (6 bases each). The V and J ends lost 3 bases and 5 bases respectively, with 13 bases between them. CDR1 is ENHRY, CDR2 SYGVKD, per germline. This CDR3 has 15 amino acids. The CDR3 DNA reads TGTGCCATCAGTGAAACCAGGGGAGGTACCGGGGAGCTGTTTTTT. It is translated as CAISETRGGTGELFF.

The chain couples TRBV2 to TRBJ2-2; D uncertain. Trimming took off 2 bases at V and 0 bases at J, with 13 bases between the two ends. Germline lookup yields CDR1 SNHLY and CDR2 FYNNEI. The CDR3 consists of 17 residues. DNA of the CDR3: TGTGCCAGCAGTGAATGGGCAGGTTACGCGAACACCGGGGAGCTGTTTTTT. This codes for CASSEWAGYANTGELFF.

This clonotype was seen a few times. V and J are TRBV7-9 and TRBJ2-2, with D unclear. This CDR3 spans 12 amino acids. The germline V and J ends were trimmed by 2 bases and 9 bases, with 7 bases remaining between them. Per germline, CDR1 SEHNR and CDR2 FQNEAQ (reference sequence). The CDR3 bases are TGTGCCAGCAGCTTATCGGCTTGGGAGCTGTTTTTT. This sequence encodes CASSLSAWELFF.